These T cell receptor beta chains were read from a single sample in a study of regulatory T cells in long-lasting Graves disease. TCRdb reprocessed the multiplex PCR reads via MiXCR and lists one record per CDR3 protein. The sample carries under 700,000 distinct CDR3 sequences, approximately 16% recorded once. This sample was also put to use in a study of T cells in Graves' hyperthyroidism and ophthalmopathy.

The specimen comprised peripheral blood mononuclear cells (PBMCs), sampled at new diagnosis, from a patient treated with antithyroid drugs. These TCRs come from a woman aged 40 to 65 with Graves disease. CDR3s include the opening cysteine and the closing phenylalanine or tryptophan. The order of the fields is V gene, J gene, D gene, clone size, CDR3 protein, CDR3 DNA. D genes are given only for firm matches. The size of a clone is reported for some rows only, either as once, few or many, or as a class for expanded clones.

>TRBV29-1|TRBJ1-1|.|many
CSVDRGITEAFF
TGCAGCGTTGACAGGGGAATCACTGAAGCTTTCTTT
>TRBV24-1|TRBJ1-1|.|.
CATSDSHRVPLCTEAFF
TGTGCCACCAGTGACTCCCACAGGGTTCCTCTTTGCACTGAAGCTTTCTTT
>TRBV6-1|TRBJ1-1|.|few
CASSGRDGNTEAFF
TGTGCCAGCAGCGGCAGGGATGGGAACACTGAAGCTTTCTTT
>TRBV20-1|TRBJ2-5|.|few
CSARPFRDPHETQYF
TGCAGTGCTAGACCATTCCGGGACCCCCACGAGACCCAGTACTTC
>TRBV7-3|TRBJ1-2|TRBD1|many
CASSTGAGGYGYTF
TGTGCCAGCAGTACAGGGGCAGGGGGCTATGGCTACACCTTC
>TRBV4-2|TRBJ1-2|.|.
CASSQDRGSDGYTF
TGTGCCAGCAGCCAAGACCGAGGATCGGATGGCTACACCTTC
>TRBV20-1|TRBJ2-5|TRBD2|many
CSARDLAGGGAQYF
TGCAGTGCTAGAGACCTAGCGGGGGGCGGGGCCCAGTACTTC
>TRBV20-1|TRBJ1-1|.|.
CSARKSWGLGAEAFF
TGCAGTGCTAGAAAGAGCTGGGGTTTGGGGGCCGAAGCTTTCTTT
>TRBV10-1|TRBJ2-3|.|many
CASSETTGTSTDTQYF
TGCGCCAGCAGTGAAACAACTGGAACTAGCACAGATACGCAGTATTTT
>TRBV14|TRBJ1-6|.|.
CASSQGVGWGSALHF
TGTGCCAGCAGCCAAGGTGTAGGGTGGGGTTCCGCCCTCCACTTT
>TRBV29-1|TRBJ1-2|.|few
CSVRTVDGYTF
TGCAGCGTTCGGACGGTCGATGGCTACACCTTC
>TRBV3-1|TRBJ2-7|.|many
CASARRGSYEQYF
TGTGCCAGCGCACGAAGAGGGTCCTACGAGCAGTACTTC
>TRBV7-9|TRBJ2-3|.|few
CASSLLGLAGADTQYF
TGTGCCAGCAGCTTATTGGGGCTAGCTGGTGCAGATACGCAGTATTTT
>TRBV7-9|TRBJ1-3|.|.
CASKDSGNTIYF
TGTGCCAGCAAAGACTCTGGAAACACCATATATTTT
>TRBV2|TRBJ2-3|.|.
CASSKRESEQYF
TGTGCCAGCAGTAAACGGGAGAGTGAGCAGTATTTT
>TRBV6-1|TRBJ1-2|.|few
CASSENVANYGYAF
TGTGCCAGCAGTGAAAACGTAGCTAACTATGGCTACGCCTTC
>TRBV7-9|TRBJ2-2|TRBD2|.
CASSHSSGTGELFF
TGTGCCAGCAGCCACTCTAGCGGGACCGGGGAGCTGTTTTTT
>TRBV4-1|TRBJ2-2|TRBD1|.
CASSHGQGGELFF
TGCGCCAGCAGCCATGGACAGGGCGGGGAGCTGTTTTTT
>TRBV19|TRBJ1-6|TRBD1|few
CASTPLYRDRASPLHF
TGTGCCAGTACTCCACTTTACCGGGACAGGGCTTCACCCCTCCACTTT
>TRBV6-1|TRBJ2-1|TRBD2|.
CASSVQLAATNNEQFF
TGTGCCAGCAGTGTCCAACTAGCGGCCACAAACAATGAGCAGTTCTTC
>TRBV7-9|TRBJ2-3|TRBD2|.
CASRLGSGGIDTQYF
TGTGCCAGCAGGCTAGGCTCGGGGGGTATAGATACGCAGTATTTT
>TRBV12-3/TRBV12-4|TRBJ2-3|.|many
CASSYKGIGTDTQYF
TGTGCCAGCAGTTACAAGGGGATAGGCACAGATACGCAGTATTTT
>TRBV3-1|TRBJ2-7|.|many
CASSQDPGEVDEQYF
TGTGCCAGCAGCCAGGACCCAGGGGAGGTAGACGAGCAGTACTTC
>TRBV3-1|TRBJ1-2|.|many
CASSQPGLYGYTF
TGTGCCAGCAGCCAGCCGGGACTCTACGGCTACACCTTC
>TRBV9|TRBJ2-1|TRBD2|few
CASSETAGGVNNEQFF
TGTGCCAGCAGCGAGACAGCGGGGGGGGTGAACAATGAGCAGTTCTTC
>TRBV18|TRBJ2-7|TRBD1|many
CASSPGQLYEQYF
TGTGCCAGCTCACCGGGACAGCTCTACGAGCAGTACTTC
>TRBV5-6|TRBJ1-5|TRBD1|.
CASSVRQGAIGSNQPQHF
TGTGCCAGCAGCGTACGACAGGGGGCGATTGGTAGCAATCAGCCCCAGCATTTT
>TRBV2|TRBJ2-5|TRBD2|many
CASRESVAGQETQYF
TGTGCCAGTAGAGAGTCAGTAGCGGGGCAAGAGACCCAGTACTTC
>TRBV5-5|TRBJ1-1|.|many
CASSLGYERGTEAFF
TGTGCCAGCAGCTTGGGGTACGAAAGAGGGACTGAAGCTTTCTTT
>TRBV3-1|TRBJ1-4|.|.
CASSHRATADEKLFF
TGTGCCAGCAGCCATCGGGCCACCGCCGATGAAAAACTGTTTTTT
>TRBV3-1|TRBJ1-5|.|many
CASSQARFNQPQHF
TGTGCCAGCAGCCAAGCCAGGTTTAATCAGCCCCAGCATTTT
>TRBV11-2|TRBJ2-1|TRBD2|many
CASSGRGGDYNEQFF
TGTGCCAGCAGCGGCCGGGGGGGGGACTACAATGAGCAGTTCTTC
>TRBV11-3|TRBJ1-1|.|many
CASSLDTVSKWRNTEAFF
TGTGCCAGCAGCTTAGATACGGTTTCTAAATGGAGGAACACTGAAGCTTTCTTT
>TRBV18|TRBJ2-7|.|many
CASSPGEVSTEQYF
TGTGCCAGCTCCCCAGGGGAGGTATCCACCGAGCAGTACTTC
>TRBV6-1|TRBJ2-1|.|.
CASSKGGAYYNEQFF
TGTGCCAGCAGCAAAGGGGGGGCCTATTACAATGAGCAGTTCTTC
>TRBV12-3/TRBV12-4|TRBJ2-1|TRBD1|many
CASSTDRGLSGEQFF
TGTGCCAGCAGCACGGACAGGGGGCTTTCGGGTGAGCAGTTCTTC
>TRBV18|TRBJ2-7|TRBD1|few
CASSQSGTGDFPYEQYF
TGTGCCAGCTCCCAATCCGGGACAGGGGATTTCCCCTACGAGCAGTACTTC
>TRBV2|TRBJ2-2|TRBD2|many
CASSAQRGYTGELFF
TGTGCCAGCAGTGCCCAGCGGGGGTACACCGGGGAGCTGTTTTTT
>TRBV2|TRBJ2-3|.|few
CATRGLRGLLAQYF
TGTGCCACCCGGGGACTTCGGGGCCTATTGGCGCAGTATTTT
>TRBV19|TRBJ1-1|.|many
CASTPHGGFTEAFF
TGTGCCAGTACCCCGCACGGAGGGTTCACTGAAGCTTTCTTT